This TCR beta chain was documented in a study of control samples from healthy donors and cancer patients. Clones were read by immunoSEQ multiplex PCR, and TCRdb kept only the in-frame ones, dropping some. This sample has about 39,000 clones; more than 70% occur once, and the top ten carry roughly 21%. This clone was counted between two and nine times. V dropped 5 bases and J dropped 5 bases, with 13 bases sitting between them. Germline V lookup: CDR1 LNHDA, CDR2 SQIVND (reference sequence). This CDR3 region has 13 residues. The chain couples TRBV19 to TRBJ2-7; possible D gene TRBD1, 6 bases. The sequence was obtained from an older woman with lung cancer. Sequencing used PBMCs. CDR3 protein: CASSVTQGDEQYF. CDR3 DNA sequence: TGTGCCAGTAGTGTAACACAGGGAGACGAGCAGTACTTC.